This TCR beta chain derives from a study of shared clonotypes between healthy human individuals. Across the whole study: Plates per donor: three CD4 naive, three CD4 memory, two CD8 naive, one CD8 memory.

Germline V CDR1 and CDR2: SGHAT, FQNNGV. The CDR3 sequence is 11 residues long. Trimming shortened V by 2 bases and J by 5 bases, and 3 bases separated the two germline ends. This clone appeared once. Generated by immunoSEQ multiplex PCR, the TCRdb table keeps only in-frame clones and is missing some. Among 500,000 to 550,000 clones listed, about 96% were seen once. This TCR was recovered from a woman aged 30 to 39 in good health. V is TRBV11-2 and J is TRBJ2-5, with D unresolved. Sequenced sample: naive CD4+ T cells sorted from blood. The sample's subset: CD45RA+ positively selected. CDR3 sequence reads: CASSLSETQYF. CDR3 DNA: TGTGCCAGCAGCTTATCGGAGACCCAGTACTTC.